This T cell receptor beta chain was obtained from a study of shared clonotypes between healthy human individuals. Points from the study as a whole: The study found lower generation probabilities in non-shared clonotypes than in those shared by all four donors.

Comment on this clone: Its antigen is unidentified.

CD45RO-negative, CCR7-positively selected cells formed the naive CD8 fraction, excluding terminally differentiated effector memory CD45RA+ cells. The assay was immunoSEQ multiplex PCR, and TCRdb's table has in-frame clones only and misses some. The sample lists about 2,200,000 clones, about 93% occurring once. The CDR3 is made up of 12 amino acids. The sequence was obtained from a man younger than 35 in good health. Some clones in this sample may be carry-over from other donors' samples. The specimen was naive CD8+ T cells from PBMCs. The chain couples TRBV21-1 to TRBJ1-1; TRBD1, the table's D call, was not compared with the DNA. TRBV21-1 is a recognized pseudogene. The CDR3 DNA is TGTGGTTCGTTTTTGGGACAGCGTGAAGCTTTCTTT. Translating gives CGSFLGQREAFF.